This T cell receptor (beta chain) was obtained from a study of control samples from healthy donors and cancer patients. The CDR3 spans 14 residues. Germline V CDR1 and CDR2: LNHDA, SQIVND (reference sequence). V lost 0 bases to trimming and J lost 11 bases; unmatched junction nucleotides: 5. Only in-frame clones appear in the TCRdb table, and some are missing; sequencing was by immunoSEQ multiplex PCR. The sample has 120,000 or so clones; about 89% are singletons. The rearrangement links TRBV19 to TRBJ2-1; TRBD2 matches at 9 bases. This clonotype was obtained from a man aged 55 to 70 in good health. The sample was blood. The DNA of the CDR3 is TGTGCCAGTAGTATAGAGCCTAGCGGGACTAAGCAGTTCTTC. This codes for CASSIEPSGTKQFF. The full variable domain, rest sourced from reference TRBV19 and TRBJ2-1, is DGGITQSPKYLFRKEGQNVTLSCEQNLNHDAMYWYRQDPGQGLRLIYYSQIVNDFQKGDIAEGYSVSREKKESFPLTVTSAQKNPTAFYLCASSIEPSGTKQFFGPGTRLTVL.